This T cell receptor (beta chain) was profiled in a study of breast tumors, draining lymph nodes, adjacent tissues. The lymph nodes were axillary draining lymph nodes from breast cancer patients. Findings and limits, study-wide: The data were judged consistent with most tumor T cells coming from lymph node and expanding in tumor. Data only fit, rather than demonstrated, lymph node origin of most tumor T cells. Tumors had less TCR diversity than lymph nodes, more than nontumor tissue. Compared with basal-like, luminal-like tumors shared significantly more repertoire with nontumor tissue.

This clonotype was detected many times. No antigen is known for it. V was trimmed by 6 bases and J by 4 bases, leaving 7 bases between them. The CDR3 totals 12 residues. CDR1 MNHNY and CDR2 SVGAGI come from the germline V gene (reference sequence). TCRdb redid the calling of the multiplex PCR reads with MiXCR, one entry per CDR3 protein. Of approximately 200,000 distinct CDR3 sequences listed, 31% are singletons. The sequenced sample consisted of axillary lymph node tissue. The chain uses TRBV6-6 and TRBJ1-5; D call uncertain. This clonotype was sampled from a female donor with breast cancer. Some clones in this sample may be carry-over from other donors' samples. The CDR3 protein is CASRGENQPQHF. As DNA, the CDR3 is TGTGCCAGCAGAGGAGAGAATCAGCCCCAGCATTTT.